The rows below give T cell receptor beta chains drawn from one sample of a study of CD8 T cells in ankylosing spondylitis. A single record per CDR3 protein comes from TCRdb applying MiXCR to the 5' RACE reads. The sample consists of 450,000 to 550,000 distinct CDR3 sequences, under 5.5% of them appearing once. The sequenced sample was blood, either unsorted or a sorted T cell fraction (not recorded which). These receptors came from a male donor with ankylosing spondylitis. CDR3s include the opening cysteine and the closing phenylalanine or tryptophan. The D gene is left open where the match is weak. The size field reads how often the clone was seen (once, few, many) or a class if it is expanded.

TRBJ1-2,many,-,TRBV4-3,CASSTRVGPSGGYTF,TGCGCCAGCAGCACAAGAGTGGGGCCCTCTGGGGGCTACACCTTC
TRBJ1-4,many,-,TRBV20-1,CSAELRDGGEKLFF,TGCAGTGCAGAGCTACGGGACGGCGGAGAAAAACTGTTTTTT
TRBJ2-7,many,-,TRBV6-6,CASSYFLRSEQYF,TGTGCCAGCAGTTACTTTCTGCGTTCCGAGCAGTACTTC
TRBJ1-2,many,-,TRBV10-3,CAIRSGQSNYGYTF,TGTGCCATCAGATCGGGACAAAGTAACTATGGCTACACCTTC
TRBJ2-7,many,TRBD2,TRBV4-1,CASSQGLAGVSYEQYF,TGCGCCAGCAGCCAGGGACTAGCGGGAGTGTCTTACGAGCAGTACTTC
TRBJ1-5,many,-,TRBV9,CASSVTQRHGPQHF,TGTGCCAGCAGCGTAACACAGCGTCACGGGCCCCAGCATTTT
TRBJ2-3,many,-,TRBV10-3,CATRGGDLSSTDTQYF,TGTGCCACCAGGGGAGGAGACTTATCGAGCACAGATACGCAGTATTTT
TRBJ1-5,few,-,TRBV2,CASRSFGGAQHF,TGTGCCAGCAGATCTTTCGGGGGGGCCCAGCATTTT
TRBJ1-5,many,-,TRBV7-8,CASSLASRNQPQHF,TGTGCCAGCAGCTTAGCATCGCGAAATCAGCCCCAGCATTTT
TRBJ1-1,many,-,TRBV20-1,CSARSGVGRDTEAFF,TGCAGTGCCAGATCGGGTGTGGGCAGGGACACTGAAGCTTTCTTT
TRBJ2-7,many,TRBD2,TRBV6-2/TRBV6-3,CASSSGRHYEQYF,TGTGCCAGCTCTAGCGGGAGACACTACGAGCAGTACTTC
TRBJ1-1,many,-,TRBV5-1,CASSQDYGGRYEAFF,TGCGCCAGCAGCCAGGACTATGGGGGACGCTATGAAGCTTTCTTT
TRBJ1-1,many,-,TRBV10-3,CAITGAPGKRGTEAFF,TGTGCCATCACCGGGGCCCCGGGGAAACGGGGAACTGAAGCTTTCTTT
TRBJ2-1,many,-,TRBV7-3,CASSVKMVGLAEQFF,TGTGCCAGCAGCGTAAAAATGGTAGGACTGGCTGAGCAGTTCTTC